Listed here is a single T cell receptor beta chain. Its specificity is not known. These data originate in a study of shared clonotypes between healthy human individuals. On the study more broadly: Researchers drew samples from a couple of women and a few men aged 18 to 49. CD4 naive and memory got three plates each, CD8 naive two, CD8 memory one.

Study outcomes and limitations: When naive CD4 clonotypes were compared across a handful of donors, about 4.8% were shared. Limitation of the genetic and exposure-history diversity represented came from the few donors.

There are 13 residues in the CDR3. With V trimmed by 3 bases and J by 8 bases, 5 bases remained unmatched. The germline V gene has CDR1 SGHDN and CDR2 FVKESK. Measured with immunoSEQ multiplex PCR; TCRdb has only the in-frame clones, and not every one. The table has about 2 million clones, about 95% seen once. Only CD45RO-negative cells positively selected for CCR7 counted as naive CD8 cells, so terminally differentiated effector memory CD45RA+ cells were excluded. This sequence originates from a man between 18 and 29 years old in good health. The V and J genes are TRBV14 and TRBJ1-1; 8 bases map to TRBD1. The sample consisted of naive CD8+ T cells sorted from blood. The CDR3 here is CASSQFRTGEAFF. CDR3 DNA: TGTGCCAGCAGCCAGTTCCGGACAGGGGAAGCTTTCTTT.